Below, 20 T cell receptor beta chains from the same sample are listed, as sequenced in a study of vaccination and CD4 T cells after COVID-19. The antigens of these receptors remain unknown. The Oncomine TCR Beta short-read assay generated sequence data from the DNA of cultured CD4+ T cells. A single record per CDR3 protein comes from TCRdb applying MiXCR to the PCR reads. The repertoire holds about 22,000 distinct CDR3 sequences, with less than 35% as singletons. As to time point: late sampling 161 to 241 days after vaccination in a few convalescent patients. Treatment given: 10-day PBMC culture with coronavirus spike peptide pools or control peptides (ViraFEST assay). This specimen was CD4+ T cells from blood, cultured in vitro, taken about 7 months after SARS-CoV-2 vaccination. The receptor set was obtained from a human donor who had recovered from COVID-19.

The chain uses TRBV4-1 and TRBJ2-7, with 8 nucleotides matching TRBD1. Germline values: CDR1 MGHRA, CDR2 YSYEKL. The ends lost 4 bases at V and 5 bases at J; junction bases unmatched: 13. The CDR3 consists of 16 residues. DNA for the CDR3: TGCGCCAGCAGCCGCGTGGTAGACAGGGGTCTCCACGAGCAGTACTTC. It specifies CASSRVVDRGLHEQYF.

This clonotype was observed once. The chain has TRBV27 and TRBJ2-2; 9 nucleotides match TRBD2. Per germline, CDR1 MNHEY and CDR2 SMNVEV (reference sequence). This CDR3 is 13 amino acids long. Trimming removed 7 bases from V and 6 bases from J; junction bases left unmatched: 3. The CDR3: CASKRLAAGELFF. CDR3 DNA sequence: TGTGCCAGCAAAAGACTAGCGGCCGGGGAGCTGTTTTTT.

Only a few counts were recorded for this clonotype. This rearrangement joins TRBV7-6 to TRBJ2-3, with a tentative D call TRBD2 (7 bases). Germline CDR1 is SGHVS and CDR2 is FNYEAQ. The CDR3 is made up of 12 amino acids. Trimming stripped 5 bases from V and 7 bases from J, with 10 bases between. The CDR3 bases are TGTGCCAGCAGCATCGGGGGGCATACGCAGTATTTT. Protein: CASSIGGHTQYF.

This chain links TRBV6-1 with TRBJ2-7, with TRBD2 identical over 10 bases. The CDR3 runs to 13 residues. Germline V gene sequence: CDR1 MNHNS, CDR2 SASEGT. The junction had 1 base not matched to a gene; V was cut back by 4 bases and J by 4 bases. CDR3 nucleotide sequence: TGTGCCAGCAGTGGGACTAGCGGTTACGAGCAGTACTTC. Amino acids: CASSGTSGYEQYF.

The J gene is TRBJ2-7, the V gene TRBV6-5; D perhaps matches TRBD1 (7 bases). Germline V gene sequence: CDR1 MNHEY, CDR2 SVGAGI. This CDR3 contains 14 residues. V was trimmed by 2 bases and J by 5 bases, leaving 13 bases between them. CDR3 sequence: CASSYRRDSHEQYF. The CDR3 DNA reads TGTGCCAGCAGTTACAGGCGGGACAGTCACGAGCAGTACTTC.

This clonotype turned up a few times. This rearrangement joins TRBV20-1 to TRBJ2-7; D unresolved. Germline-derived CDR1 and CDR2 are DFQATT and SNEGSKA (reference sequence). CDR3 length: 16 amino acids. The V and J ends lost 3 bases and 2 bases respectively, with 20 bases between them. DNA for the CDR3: TGCAGTGCTAGTCCTCGTCAGAGAGGTGGAGCCTACGAGCAGTACTTC. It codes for CSASPRQRGGAYEQYF.

In nucleotides, the CDR3 is TGTGCCACCAGTCACACTAGCGCCGGGGAGCTGTTTTTT. Its protein is CATSHTSAGELFF. The chain combines TRBV15 with TRBJ2-2, with TRBD2 matching 7 bases. Trimming removed 6 bases from V and 6 bases from J; junction bases left unmatched: 4. The CDR3 is 13 amino acids. Germline CDR1 reads LNHNV; CDR2 reads YYDKDF (reference sequence). Looking up the rest from reference TRBV15 and TRBJ2-2 gives the full variable domain: DAMVIQNPRYQVTQFGKPVTLSCSQTLNHNVMYWYQQKSSQAPKLLFHYYDKDFNNEADTPDNFQSRRPNTSFCFLDIRSPGLGDTAMYLCATSHTSAGELFFGEGSRLTVL.

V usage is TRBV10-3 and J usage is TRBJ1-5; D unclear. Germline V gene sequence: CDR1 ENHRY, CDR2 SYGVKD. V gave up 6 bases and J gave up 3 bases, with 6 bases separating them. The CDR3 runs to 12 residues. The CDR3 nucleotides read TGTGCCATCAGCAGAGACAATCAGCCCCAGCATTTT. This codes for CAISRDNQPQHF.

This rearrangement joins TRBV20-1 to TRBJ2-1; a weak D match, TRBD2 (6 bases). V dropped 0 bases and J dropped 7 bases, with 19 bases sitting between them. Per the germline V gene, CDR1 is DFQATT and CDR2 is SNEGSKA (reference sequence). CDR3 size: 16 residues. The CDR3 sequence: CSARDSGTHSPNEQFF. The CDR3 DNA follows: TGCAGTGCTAGAGATTCTGGGACTCACAGCCCAAATGAGCAGTTCTTC.

The CDR3 nucleotides are TGCAGTGCAACGAGCTGGGACAGAGTGAACTACGAGCAGTACTTC. Protein product: CSATSWDRVNYEQYF. This sequence joins TRBV20-1 and TRBJ2-7, with 7 bases lining up with TRBD1. Unmatched junction bases numbered 14, after V lost 6 bases and J lost 3 bases. The CDR3 extends over 15 amino acids. Germline V CDR1 and CDR2: DFQATT, SNEGSKA (reference sequence).

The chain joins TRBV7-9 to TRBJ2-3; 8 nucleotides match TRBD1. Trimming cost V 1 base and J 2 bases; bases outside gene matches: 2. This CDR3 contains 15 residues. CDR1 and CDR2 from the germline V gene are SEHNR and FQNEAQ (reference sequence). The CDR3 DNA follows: TGTGCCAGCAGCTTAGGGACAGGGAACACAGATACGCAGTATTTT. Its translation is CASSLGTGNTDTQYF.

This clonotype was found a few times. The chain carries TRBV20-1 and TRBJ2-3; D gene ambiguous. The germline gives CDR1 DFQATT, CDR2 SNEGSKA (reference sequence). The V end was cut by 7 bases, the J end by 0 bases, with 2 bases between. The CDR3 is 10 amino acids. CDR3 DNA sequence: TGCAGTGGTAGCACAGATACGCAGTATTTT. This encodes CSGSTDTQYF.

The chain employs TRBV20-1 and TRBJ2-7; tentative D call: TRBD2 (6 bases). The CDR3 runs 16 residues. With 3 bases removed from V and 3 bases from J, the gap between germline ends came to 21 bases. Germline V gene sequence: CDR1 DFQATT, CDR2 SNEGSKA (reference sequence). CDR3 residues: CSARATSSAGFYEQYF. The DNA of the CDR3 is TGCAGTGCTAGGGCGACGTCTAGCGCTGGTTTCTACGAGCAGTACTTC.

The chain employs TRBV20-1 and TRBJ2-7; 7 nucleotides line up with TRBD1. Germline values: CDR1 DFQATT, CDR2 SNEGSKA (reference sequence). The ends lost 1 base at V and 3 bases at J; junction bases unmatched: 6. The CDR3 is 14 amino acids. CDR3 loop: CSARGDRDLYEQYF. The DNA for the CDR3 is TGCAGTGCTAGAGGTGACAGGGACCTCTACGAGCAGTACTTC.

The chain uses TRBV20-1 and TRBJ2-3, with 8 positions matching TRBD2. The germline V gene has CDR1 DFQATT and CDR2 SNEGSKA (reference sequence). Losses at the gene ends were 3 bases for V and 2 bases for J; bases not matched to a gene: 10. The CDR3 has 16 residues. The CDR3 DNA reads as TGCAGTGCTAGTTTCCCCACAGCGGGAGACACAGATACGCAGTATTTT. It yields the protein CSASFPTAGDTDTQYF.

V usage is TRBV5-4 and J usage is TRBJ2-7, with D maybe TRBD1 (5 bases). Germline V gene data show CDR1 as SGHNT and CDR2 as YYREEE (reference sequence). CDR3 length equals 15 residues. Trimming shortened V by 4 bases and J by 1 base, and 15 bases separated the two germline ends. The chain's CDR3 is CASSDQGQGSYEQYF. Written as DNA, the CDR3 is TGTGCCAGCAGCGATCAAGGCCAGGGTTCCTACGAGCAGTACTTC.

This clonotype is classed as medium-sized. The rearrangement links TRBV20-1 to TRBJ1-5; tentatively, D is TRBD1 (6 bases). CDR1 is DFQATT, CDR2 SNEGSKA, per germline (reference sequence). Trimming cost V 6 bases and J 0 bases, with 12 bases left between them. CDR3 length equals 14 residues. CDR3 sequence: CSAPGQNSNQPQHF. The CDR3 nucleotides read TGCAGTGCACCCGGACAGAATAGCAATCAGCCCCAGCATTTT.

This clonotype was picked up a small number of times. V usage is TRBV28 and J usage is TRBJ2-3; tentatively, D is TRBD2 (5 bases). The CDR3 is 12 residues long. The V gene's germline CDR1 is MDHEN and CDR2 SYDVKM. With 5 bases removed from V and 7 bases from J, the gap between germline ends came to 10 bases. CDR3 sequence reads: CASSTTSYTQYF. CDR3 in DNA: TGTGCCAGCAGTACCACTAGTTATACGCAGTATTTT.

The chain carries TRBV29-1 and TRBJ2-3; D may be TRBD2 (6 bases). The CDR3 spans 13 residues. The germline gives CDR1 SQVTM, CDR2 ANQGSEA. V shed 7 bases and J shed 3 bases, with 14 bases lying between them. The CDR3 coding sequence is TGCAGCGCCGGCGGGGTTGGTACAGATACGCAGTATTTT. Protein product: CSAGGVGTDTQYF.

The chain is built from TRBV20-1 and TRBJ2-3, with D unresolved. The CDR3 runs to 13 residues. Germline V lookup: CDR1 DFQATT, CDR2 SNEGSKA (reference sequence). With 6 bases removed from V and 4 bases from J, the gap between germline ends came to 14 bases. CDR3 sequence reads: CSAKLIGPDTQYF. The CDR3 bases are TGCAGTGCAAAACTTATCGGGCCAGATACGCAGTATTTT.